This T cell receptor beta chain emerged from a study of blood T cells in healthy people across ages (dated by TCRdb to 2014 to 2015). Background for the entire study: Template switching captured roughly one uniquely barcoded TCR beta cDNA molecule per two T cells in model experiments. The study measured age-related changes in TCR beta repertoire diversity using deep sequencing normalized with unique cDNA molecular identifiers. Donors were grouped into four age groups: young (average approximately 15 years), middle-aged (roughly 40), aged (over 55) and long-lived (over 80). The study analyzed two additional independent replicas of 1 million unique cDNA reads from the same blood draw for two donors, one aged 18 to 30 and one aged 80 or older.

The receptor library was made with 5' RACE. The instrument given in TCRdb is Illumina HiSeq 2500. A second about 7 to 12 cycle PCR used a sample-barcoded 5' primer and a J-beta primer mix. Each TCR beta cDNA molecule received a unique molecular identifier from a template-switch 5' adaptor carrying 12 random nucleotides. Each sample yielded at least 2.5 million CDR3-containing paired-end reads. All of the RNA was converted into first-strand cDNA using the Mint cDNA synthesis kit, with a TRBC-specific oligonucleotide serving as the primer. Following uracil-DNA glycosylase treatment, all cDNA underwent a first 18-cycle PCR with the universal primers M1SS and BC2_uni_R. The paper's data handling went like this. Normalization of each sample was performed by random selection of 1 million high-quality reads, each carrying a distinct molecular identifier. Reads with shared molecular identifiers were discarded instead of being binned into consensus sequences. MiTCR, with a Q25 quality threshold and the strictest error-elimination algorithm, was used for CDR3 identification, clonotype clustering and error correction. A nonparametric unseen species model using Euler transformation provided a lower-bound estimate of total TCR beta diversity. TCRdb itself trimmed the public reads at Q25 with fastp, ran MiXCR and retained productive beta chains. Each CDR3 protein gets just one entry, which takes the most common genes and DNA from the rows behind it. The authors' filters were not applied to this entry. Recorded for this sample are around 820,000 distinct CDR3 sequences; around 25% of them occurred a single time. The ten most abundant clones make up under 4.5% of the sample.

The CDR3, cysteine through phenylalanine, is 19 amino acids long. The only DNA kept is the CDR3, 57 bases in frame from the first base. For CDR1 and CDR2, the germline V gene (reference sequence) lists DFQATT and SNEGSKA. Germline trimming: 1 base from V, 0 bases from J; junction bases outside gene matches: 11. The approximately 40 donors, aged 6 to 90 years, were systemically healthy Caucasian individuals from Russia. Ten milliliters of peripheral blood were drawn from each donor into EDTA-treated Vacutainer tubes. Ficoll-Paque density-gradient centrifugation was used to isolate PBMCs, with at least 6 million per sample. Trizol reagent was used to extract total RNA from PBMCs, with at least 5 micrograms per sample. Naive CD45RAhigh/CD27high T cell percentages were measured by flow cytometry on a PBMC aliquot from every donor. Worth noting for this clonotype: Its antigen target is currently unknown. Base quality data are lacking; no much larger clone is found one base away.

Study-wide conclusions, independent of this receptor: Compared with the aged group, the long-lived group had more naive CD4+ T cells, fewer expanded clones and increased TCR diversity, a pattern suggesting age selection. There was a strong correlation between observed TCR beta diversity and the percentage of naive T cells measured by flow cytometry. Donor CMV infection status was unknown, potentially confounding age-related changes in expanded clonotypes. Estimates of total diversity from one million sequenced T cells were regarded as lower bounds and underestimates. Observed TCR beta diversity per million T cells fell roughly linearly with age, and a significant reduction was already apparent by age roughly 40. Bulk unsorted PBMC profiling prevented conclusive comparison of naive and antigen-experienced compartments.

The sample was also linked to a second study, of T cells of mothers and their children. That second report states: Nine systemically healthy Caucasian individuals served as donors, namely three mothers together with their six children. cDNA synthesis consumed the entire amount of extracted RNA, loaded at approximately 1.6 ug RNA in each 15 ul reaction. In the second PCR, sample barcodes and 2-4 random nucleotides were introduced via the M1S primer. Over 8 million TCR beta CDR3 reads came from each mother, compared with around 3 million reads from each child. In both related and unrelated pairs, thymic selection shapes the output of TCR recombination in a similar way, with inherited differences having only a minor effect. Normalized repertoire overlap was always slightly but never significantly higher in related than unrelated mother-child pairs. No persistent microchimeric T cell clones were detected, at a sensitivity of roughly 100 clones per million clonotypes. The study used deep NGS to compare TCR beta repertoires of mothers and children, seeking features distinguishing related mother-child pairs from unrelated individuals. The mean age was roughly 44 +/- 4 years for the mothers and about 10 +/- 4 years for the children. After adapter ligation was performed with NEBNext reagents, the libraries were sequenced on an Illumina HiSeq 2000 with 100+100 nt paired-end reads. To prevent cross-contamination, the mother and child libraries were prepared one month apart and sequenced in separate runs. For each donor, somewhere between about 500,000 and 2,300,000 distinct TCR beta clonotypes were identified. Naive TCR beta clonotypes were estimated from low-frequency clonotypes matched to each donor's FACS-determined naive share, without sorting.

Recombination linked TRBV20-1 to TRBJ2-5, with 13 bases in between that match TRBD2. Sequencing used blood. The TCR originated in a boy younger than 18 in good health. The CDR3 in this case is CSARGRWGLAGPYQETQYF. The nucleotide sequence reads as follows: TGCAGTGCTAGAGGAAGATGGGGACTAGCGGGGCCGTACCAAGAGACCCAGTACTTC.